This T cell receptor (beta chain) was sequenced for a study of T cell repertoires in cytomegalovirus infection. For the study at large: Based on public TCR beta signatures, there were indications of CMV infection and of a matching HLA type.

A word on this clonotype: Its specificity is not known.

The CDR3 spans 17 residues. V lost 1 base, J lost 3 bases, and 15 bases lay in between. CDR1 and CDR2 (germline): LGHDT, YNNKEL (reference sequence). TCRdb passed the reads through MiXCR, listing each CDR3 protein once. Counted here are about 920,000 distinct CDR3 sequences, roughly a third occurring once; the ten biggest clones make up around 15%. The sequencing used cultured CD8+ T cells from PBMCs, collected from culture after CMV antigen stimulation. The chain combines TRBV3-1 with TRBJ2-2, with D unclear. The TCR sequence derives from a human donor in good health (CMV status not recorded). Some clones in this sample may be carry-over from other donors' samples. In DNA, the CDR3 is TGTGCCAGCAGCCAAGGTGTCTCCCGCCAAGACACCGGGGAGCTGTTTTTT. The encoded protein is CASSQGVSRQDTGELFF.